This TCR beta chain was recorded in a study of early T cells in non-severe SARS-CoV-2 infection. Overall study context: Sequencing of bulk RNA from unsorted whole blood was done, without chain pairing.

Whole-study findings and limits: VDJdb-based annotation leaned toward anti-spike CD8 responses and missed private and CD4 specificities.

To note about this clonotype: Antigen specificity is unknown. A read error may account for a junction end that differs from germline.

Individual cDNA molecules carried attached unique molecular identifiers. TCRdb ran MiXCR on the 5' RACE reads and lists one entry per CDR3 protein. The sample yields just over 80,000 distinct CDR3 sequences, approximately 15% seen once. Material for sequencing was whole blood. This receptor was obtained from an adult who was a healthcare worker with PCR-confirmed SARS-CoV-2 infection or an uninfected control (not recorded which).

The CDR3 region has the DNA TGTGCCAGCACTGAATCCGGGACAGGGCGCACAGATACGCAGTATTTT. It codes for CASTESGTGRTDTQYF. This sequence joins TRBV6-1 and TRBJ2-3, with 9 bases that match TRBD1. CDR1 and CDR2 (germline): MNHNS, SASEGT. The CDR3 consists of 16 residues.